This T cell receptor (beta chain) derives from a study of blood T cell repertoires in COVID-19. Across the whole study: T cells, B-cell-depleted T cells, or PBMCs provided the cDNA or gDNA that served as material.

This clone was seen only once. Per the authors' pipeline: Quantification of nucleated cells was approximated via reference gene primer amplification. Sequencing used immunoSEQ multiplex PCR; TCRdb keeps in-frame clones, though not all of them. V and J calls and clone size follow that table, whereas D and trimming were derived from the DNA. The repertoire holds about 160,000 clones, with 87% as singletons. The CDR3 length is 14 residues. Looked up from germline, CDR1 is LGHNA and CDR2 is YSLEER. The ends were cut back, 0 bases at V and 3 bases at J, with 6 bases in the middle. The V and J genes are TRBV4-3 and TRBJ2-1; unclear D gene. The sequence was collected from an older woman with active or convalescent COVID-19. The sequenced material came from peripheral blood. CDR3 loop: CASSQEPLYNEQFF. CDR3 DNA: TGCGCCAGCAGCCAAGAGCCACTCTACAATGAGCAGTTCTTC.